Below, 27 T cell receptor beta chains from the same sample are listed, as sequenced in a study of shared clonotypes between healthy human individuals (dated by TCRdb to 2019 to 2021). Libraries were constructed by the immunoSEQ multiplex PCR assay. TCRdb took this table from immuneACCESS and kept in-frame rearrangements with V and J called. Such tables lack part of the clones; where checked against another copy, unresolved V genes explain under half of the gap, and the rest is unexplained. Across this sample there are some 600,000 clones, with about 95% seen only once. About 0.12% of the sample is held by the ten biggest clonotypes. CD8 naive samples consisted of CD45RO-negative cells that were positively selected for CCR7, yielding a CD45RA+CCR7+ population without TemRA cells. The sequenced material came from naive CD8+ T cells sorted from blood. The cell subset or site label, as the study defines it: CD45RA+CCR7+. These TCRs come from a woman aged 25 to 39 in good health.

This clone was recorded once. This sequence joins TRBV7-2 and TRBJ2-1; D not certain. Deletions cut 1 base from V and 6 bases from J, with 10 bases between. Germline V gene lookup returns CDR1 SGHTA and CDR2 FQGNSA. This CDR3 has 14 amino acids. The CDR3 coding sequence is TGTGCCAGCAGCTTAGGTGCGGCTCCCAATGAGCAGTTCTTC. Translation: CASSLGAAPNEQFF.

The gene calls are TRBV29-1 and TRBJ2-7, with D perhaps TRBD1 or TRBD2 (6 bases each). This CDR3 has 13 amino acids. V lost 3 bases and J lost 4, with 13 bases in between. CDR1 SQVTM and CDR2 ANQGSEA come from the germline V gene. CDR3 loop: CSVEWQGRYEQYF. In DNA form, the CDR3 reads TGCAGCGTTGAGTGGCAGGGGAGGTACGAGCAGTACTTC.

This clone appeared a single time. This chain joins TRBV13 and TRBJ2-5, with D perhaps TRBD1 (5 bases). The DNA matches TRBJ2-7 better at its end, which makes the J call doubtful. This CDR3 comprises 15 residues. Germline values: CDR1 PRHDT, CDR2 FYEKMQ (reference sequence). The CDR3 reads CASSYRTRVGDEQYF. The CDR3 DNA follows: TGTGCCAGCAGCTATCGGACAAGAGTTGGAGACGAGCAGTACTTC.

The rearrangement joins TRBV2 to TRBJ1-4; D gene unclear. Deletions cut 11 bases from V and 2 bases from J, with 21 bases between. The CDR3 loop spans 16 amino acids. Germline V gene sequence: CDR1 SNHLY, CDR2 FYNNEI. The CDR3 coding sequence is TGTGCCGCGCGGACCCATCCGCTCCAGACTAATGAAAAACTGTTTTTT. Translated: CAARTHPLQTNEKLFF.

V and J are TRBV7-8 and TRBJ2-5; 8 bases match TRBD1. The J call may be incorrect, as the DNA end agrees better with TRBJ2-7. The germline V gene encodes CDR1 SGHVS and CDR2 FQNEAQ. This CDR3 has 15 amino acids. The CDR3: CASSLRSGGADEQYF. DNA for the CDR3: TGTGCCAGCAGCTTAAGATCAGGGGGCGCGGACGAGCAGTACTTC.

This chain links TRBV4-1 with TRBJ2-3; tentative D call: TRBD2 (6 bases). Trimming left V 2 bases short and J 1 base short, with 13 bases between. Germline-derived CDR1 and CDR2 are MGHRA and YSYEKL. The CDR3 contains 16 residues. The CDR3 DNA is TGCGCCAGCAGCCAAAGGTCGCGGGGAGGCACAGATACGCAGTATTTT. Protein product: CASSQRSRGGTDTQYF.

This clone was counted once. The CDR3 region has the DNA TGTGCCAGCAGCCCCTACAGGGTGAACACCGGGGAGCTGTTTTTT. Translation gives CASSPYRVNTGELFF. The rearrangement uses TRBV7-9 and TRBJ2-2, with D tentatively TRBD1 (6 bases). The germline gives CDR1 SEHNR, CDR2 FQNEAQ (reference sequence). V was shortened by 5 bases and J by 1 base, with 11 bases between the two germline ends. The CDR3 is 15 residues long.

The gene calls are TRBV27 and TRBJ2-3, with unresolved D. The CDR3 consists of 14 residues. The V and J ends lost 6 bases and 1 base respectively, with 11 bases between them. Looked up from germline, CDR1 is MNHEY and CDR2 is SMNVEV (reference sequence). CDR3 sequence: CASSPGWGTDTQYF. CDR3 nucleotide sequence: TGTGCCAGCAGCCCCGGGTGGGGCACAGATACGCAGTATTTT.

The chain recombines TRBV27 with TRBJ1-2; TRBD1 agrees at 7 bases. The CDR3 consists of 13 residues. V was pared by 9 bases and J by 3 bases, with 7 bases of the junction left unmatched. Germline V lookup: CDR1 MNHEY, CDR2 SMNVEV (reference sequence). CDR3 nucleotides: TGTGCCAGTTCCAGGGGGACTCACTATGGCTACACCTTC. Its translation is CASSRGTHYGYTF.

The rearrangement joins TRBV2 to TRBJ2-1; the match to TRBD2 covers 8 bases. The CDR3 has 15 amino acids. CDR1 and CDR2 (germline): SNHLY, FYNNEI. Germline trimming cut 0 bases from V and 4 bases from J; bases unmatched to any gene: 2. In DNA, the CDR3 is TGTGCCAGCAGTGAAGCTAGCGGGATATACAATGAGCAGTTCTTC. The encoded protein is CASSEASGIYNEQFF.

The J gene is TRBJ1-6, the V gene TRBV2, with 12 bases lining up with TRBD1. This CDR3 has 16 amino acids. Losses at the gene ends were 3 bases for V and 9 bases for J; bases not matched to a gene: 6. In germline, CDR1 is SNHLY, CDR2 FYNNEI. Here the CDR3 DNA reads TGTGCCAGCAGTGAGACCCGGGACAGGGGGCTTTCACCCCTCCACTTT. It yields the protein CASSETRDRGLSPLHF.

Points on this clone: In the same sample, other DNA sequences code for this CDR3. V and J are TRBV29-1 and TRBJ1-2; 8 bases match TRBD1. Germline CDR1 SQVTM, CDR2 ANQGSEA. CDR3 length: 11 amino acids. V dropped 6 bases and J dropped 5; count of bases not matched to a gene: 2. CDR3 in amino acids: CSVDRGYGYTF. In DNA, the CDR3 is TGCAGCGTCGACAGGGGTTATGGCTACACCTTC.

The chain is built from TRBV13 and TRBJ1-1; D is possibly TRBD1 (5 bases). This CDR3 contains 12 residues. Germline lookup yields CDR1 PRHDT and CDR2 FYEKMQ (reference sequence). With 8 bases removed from V and 6 bases from J, the gap between germline ends came to 13 bases. CDR3 DNA sequence: TGTGCCAGCCTGCTCTCGGGGGCTGAAGCTTTCTTT. As protein: CASLLSGAEAFF.

V and J are TRBV27 and TRBJ2-3; D possibly corresponds to TRBD2 (5 bases). Trimming removed 10 bases at V and 4 bases at J, with 18 bases between. The V gene's germline CDR1 is MNHEY and CDR2 SMNVEV (reference sequence). This CDR3 contains 14 residues. CDR3 residues: CATSVGSPPDTQYF. The CDR3 coding sequence is TGTGCCACCTCGGTAGGGAGCCCCCCAGATACGCAGTATTTT.

The CDR3 is CSAAKRTSGSEGETQYF. DNA for the CDR3: TGCAGCGCCGCGAAACGGACTAGCGGGTCGGAGGGTGAGACCCAGTACTTC. The chain uses TRBV29-1 and TRBJ2-5; 11 nucleotides line up with TRBD2. V shed 7 bases, J shed 5 bases, and the junction held 18 bases outside the gene matches. CDR3 length equals 17 residues. Germline assignment: CDR1 SQVTM and CDR2 ANQGSEA.

The chain joins TRBV5-5 to TRBJ1-1; D is possibly TRBD1 (5 bases). CDR3 length equals 13 residues. Trimming removed 1 base from V and 4 bases from J, with 8 bases in between. CDR1 is SGHKS and CDR2 is YYEKEE in the germline V gene (reference sequence). In nucleotides, the CDR3 is TGTGCCAGCAGCTTGTCCGGGGGCACTGAAGCTTTCTTT. It encodes CASSLSGGTEAFF. The full variable domain, its missing parts supplied by reference TRBV5-5 and TRBJ1-1, is DAGVTQSPTHLIKTRGQQVTLRCSPISGHKSVSWYQQVLGQGPQFIFQYYEKEERGRGNFPDRFSARQFPNYSSELNVNALLLGDSALYLCASSLSGGTEAFFGQGTRLTVV.

To note about this clone: In the same sample, other DNA sequences code for this CDR3. The chain recombines TRBV9 with TRBJ1-2; D uncertain. The CDR3 covers 10 residues. Looked up from germline, CDR1 is SGDLS and CDR2 is YYNGEE. V lost 3 bases and J 8 bases, leaving 5 bases between the germline ends. The CDR3: CASSGGGYTF. CDR3 in DNA: TGTGCCAGCAGCGGCGGCGGCTACACCTTC.

The rearrangement uses TRBV7-9 and TRBJ1-1, with a weak D call TRBD1 (6 bases). V lost 10 bases and J 8 bases, leaving 14 bases between the germline ends. Germline CDR1 is SEHNR and CDR2 is FQNEAQ (reference sequence). This CDR3 is built from 11 residues. CDR3 DNA: TGTGCCACCTATCACGGGACAGAAGCTTTCTTT. Protein: CATYHGTEAFF.

This clone was observed a single time. This chain links TRBV7-8 with TRBJ2-7; D gene ambiguous. Trimming pared 2 bases from V and 5 bases from J, leaving 4 bases between. CDR1 is SGHVS and CDR2 is FQNEAQ in the germline V gene. This CDR3 is built from 11 residues. As DNA, the CDR3 is TGTGCCAGCAGCTTACTAGACGAGCAGTACTTC. Translating it yields CASSLLDEQYF. Full variable domain (rest looked up from reference TRBV7-8 and TRBJ2-7): GAGVSQSPRYKVAKRGQDVALRCDPISGHVSLFWYQQALGQGPEFLTYFQNEAQLDKSGLPSDRFFAERPEGSVSTLKIQRTQQEDSAVYLCASSLLDEQYFGPGTRLTVT.

This clone has a single count. The chain links TRBV11-2 to TRBJ2-7, with D perhaps TRBD1 (5 bases). CDR3 length: 12 amino acids. Germline values: CDR1 SGHAT, CDR2 FQNNGV. The ends were cut back, 8 bases at V and 4 bases at J, with 12 bases in the middle. The CDR3 bases are TGTGCCAGCGCCTTAGGGGCTTACGAGCAGTACTTC. Protein product: CASALGAYEQYF.

The chain combines TRBV6-1 with TRBJ1-3, with a possible D match to TRBD1 (5 bases). Germline V gene lookup returns CDR1 MNHNS and CDR2 SASEGT. V was trimmed by 3 bases and J by 3 bases, leaving 12 bases between them. This CDR3 spans 15 amino acids. The DNA for the CDR3 is TGTGCCAGCAGTGAGTATACAGGCGGTGGAAACACCATATATTTT. Its translation is CASSEYTGGGNTIYF.

The chain combines TRBV5-1 with TRBJ2-1, with TRBD2 matching over 10 bases. The germline V gene has CDR1 SGHRS and CDR2 YFSETQ. The V segment lost 5 bases and the J segment 7 bases; nucleotides outside the gene matches: 9. CDR3 length equals 15 residues. The CDR3 region has the DNA TGCGCCAGCAGTTTGCTTCTAGCGGGAGTGAATGAGCAGTTCTTC. Residues: CASSLLLAGVNEQFF.

This rearrangement joins TRBV11-2 to TRBJ2-1, with TRBD2 matching over 13 bases. Per the germline V gene, CDR1 is SGHAT and CDR2 is FQNNGV. The CDR3 spans 18 residues. J was trimmed by 4 bases and V by 4 bases; bases with no gene match: 10. The CDR3 bases are TGTGCCAGCAGCTCCCTGACTAGCGGGAGGACCCTTTACAATGAGCAGTTCTTC. This translates into CASSSLTSGRTLYNEQFF.

This clone was detected only once. The chain employs TRBV15 and TRBJ2-1, with D unresolved. The CDR3 totals 15 residues. V dropped 3 bases and J dropped 6 bases, with 15 bases sitting between them. From germline, CDR1 is LNHNV and CDR2 YYDKDF (reference sequence). This CDR3 is CATSSGISEFNEQFF. CDR3 in DNA: TGTGCCACCAGCAGCGGTATATCTGAGTTCAATGAGCAGTTCTTC.

This clone was observed a single time. The chain is built from TRBV28 and TRBJ1-5; D ambiguous. The V end was cut by 4 bases, the J end by 8 bases, with 15 bases between. This CDR3 has 14 amino acids. Germline V gene lookup returns CDR1 MDHEN and CDR2 SYDVKM. In DNA form, the CDR3 reads TGTGCCAGCAGTTCCCGACGGAGTTTGAAGCCCCAGCATTTT. Encoded protein: CASSSRRSLKPQHF.

The chain carries TRBV28 and TRBJ1-1; TRBD1 agrees at 10 bases. The CDR3 covers 13 residues. Per germline, CDR1 MDHEN and CDR2 SYDVKM. The V and J ends lost 4 bases and 6 bases, in that order; junction bases with no gene match: 2. Here the CDR3 reads CASSSGTGAEAFF. The DNA of the CDR3 is TGTGCCAGCAGTTCCGGGACAGGGGCTGAAGCTTTCTTT. Together with reference TRBV28 and TRBJ1-1, the CDR3 gives the full variable domain: DVKVTQSSRYLVKRTGEKVFLECVQDMDHENMFWYRQDPGLGLRLIYFSYDVKMKEKGDIPEGYSVSREKKERFSLILESASTNQTSMYLCASSSGTGAEAFFGQGTRLTVV.

The chain links TRBV6-6 to TRBJ2-5; possibly TRBD1 or TRBD2 for D (6 bases each). The CDR3 loop spans 13 amino acids. V gave up 4 bases and J gave up 5 bases, with 11 bases separating them. In germline, CDR1 is MNHNY, CDR2 SVGAGI (reference sequence). The DNA for the CDR3 is TGTGCCAGCAGTTCACGGAGGGGGGAGACCCAGTACTTC. Amino acids: CASSSRRGETQYF.